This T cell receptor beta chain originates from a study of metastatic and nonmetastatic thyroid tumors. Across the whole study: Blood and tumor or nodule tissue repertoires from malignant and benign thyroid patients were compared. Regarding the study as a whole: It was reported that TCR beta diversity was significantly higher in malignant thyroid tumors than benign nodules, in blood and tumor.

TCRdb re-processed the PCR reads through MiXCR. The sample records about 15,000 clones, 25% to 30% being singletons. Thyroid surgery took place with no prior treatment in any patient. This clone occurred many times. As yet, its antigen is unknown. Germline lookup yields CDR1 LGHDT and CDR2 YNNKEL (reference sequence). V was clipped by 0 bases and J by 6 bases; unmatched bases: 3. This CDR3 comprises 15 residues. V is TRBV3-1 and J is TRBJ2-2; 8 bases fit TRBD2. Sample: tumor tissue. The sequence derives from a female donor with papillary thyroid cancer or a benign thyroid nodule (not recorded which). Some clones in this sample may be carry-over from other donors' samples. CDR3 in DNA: TGTGCCAGCAGCCAAGATGCGGGAGGCGCCGGGGAGCTGTTTTTT. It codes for CASSQDAGGAGELFF.